Following are 9 T cell receptor beta chains from one sample sequenced in a study of blood T cell repertoires in COVID-19. Sequencing used immunoSEQ multiplex PCR; TCRdb keeps in-frame clones, though not all of them. The profile covers 110,000 to 150,000 clones, with 84% appearing a single time and 35% to 45% taken by the ten largest. The sample taken for sequencing was peripheral blood. These receptors came from a human donor in a cohort sampled during active COVID-19.

The rearrangement joins TRBV5-1 to TRBJ1-1; D is unclear. The CDR3 loop spans 16 amino acids. Trimming stripped 0 bases from V and 7 bases from J, with 19 bases between. Looked up from germline, CDR1 is SGHRS and CDR2 is YFSETQ. Here the CDR3 reads CASSLAGHGSLFEAFF. The CDR3 coding sequence is TGCGCCAGCAGCTTGGCGGGTCACGGTAGCCTCTTTGAAGCTTTCTTT.

The chain links TRBV28 to TRBJ1-4; D is ambiguous. In germline, CDR1 is MDHEN, CDR2 SYDVKM. The length of the CDR3 is 15 residues. Trimming took 4 bases from V and 4 from J, leaving 13 bases between them. In DNA, the CDR3 is TGTGCCAGCAGTTCTCCACACACCATTAATGAAAAACTGTTTTTT. Protein sequence: CASSSPHTINEKLFF.

This chain joins TRBV30 and TRBJ1-3; 8 bases align to TRBD1. CDR1 and CDR2 from the germline V gene are GTSNPN and SVGIG (reference sequence). V trimming: 2 bases; J trimming: 0 bases; junction bases outside the gene matches: 12. The CDR3 runs 18 residues. The CDR3 DNA reads TGTGCCTGGAGTAGGGGCGGCGGGACAGGCCTCTCTGGAAACACCATATATTTT. This gives the protein CAWSRGGGTGLSGNTIYF.

This sequence joins TRBV12-3 or TRBV12-4 and TRBJ2-7, with D uncertain. Trimming stripped 5 bases from V and 5 bases from J, with 13 bases between. The CDR3 length is 13 residues. Here the CDR3 reads CASSLTRFDEQYF. As DNA, the CDR3 is TGTGCCAGCAGTCTCACCAGGTTTGACGAGCAGTACTTC.

This clone was recorded many times. The chain combines TRBV11-3 with TRBJ1-1; 7 nucleotides agree with TRBD1. The germline V gene has CDR1 SGHNT and CDR2 YENEEA. V shed 5 bases and J 2 bases; nucleotides not matched to a gene: 8. The CDR3 consists of 15 residues. In DNA form, the CDR3 reads TGTGCCAGCAGCCCCAACAGGGGCCGAAACACTGAAGCTTTCTTT. It specifies CASSPNRGRNTEAFF. The entire variable domain, with the rest obtained from reference TRBV11-3 and TRBJ1-1, is as follows: EAGVVQSPRYKIIEKKQPVAFWCNPISGHNTLYWYLQNLGQGPELLIRYENEEAVDDSQLPKDRFSAERLKGVDSTLKIQPAELGDSAVYLCASSPNRGRNTEAFFGQGTRLTVV.

This clone has only one observation. The chain links TRBV2 to TRBJ2-3; a possible D gene is TRBD2 (5 bases). Trimming left V 5 bases short and J 0 bases short, with 12 bases between. The CDR3 runs to 15 residues. CDR1 and CDR2 (germline): SNHLY, FYNNEI. The CDR3 is CASSRGARSTDTQYF. As DNA, the CDR3 is TGTGCCAGCAGTCGGGGAGCCCGCAGCACAGATACGCAGTATTTT.

The CDR3 here is CASSLRTGTYEQYF. As DNA, the CDR3 is TGCGCCAGCAGCTTGAGGACAGGTACCTACGAGCAGTACTTC. The V gene is TRBV5-1, the J gene TRBJ2-7, with TRBD1 matching over 7 bases. From germline, CDR1 is SGHRS and CDR2 YFSETQ. J was trimmed by 2 bases and V by 1 base; bases with no gene match: 3. This CDR3 region has 14 residues.

The rearrangement uses TRBV7-9 and TRBJ1-2; TRBD1 matches 7 bases. Germline V CDR1 and CDR2: SEHNR, FQNEAQ (reference sequence). J lost 8 bases, V lost 1 base, and 10 bases had no gene match. The CDR3 has 15 amino acids. CDR3 DNA: TGTGCCAGCAGCTTAGGGTGGACAGGCCTTTGGGGCTACACCTTC. Encoded protein: CASSLGWTGLWGYTF.

The rearrangement links TRBV5-1 to TRBJ2-2; 7 nucleotides agree with TRBD1. The CDR3 is made up of 15 amino acids. CDR1 and CDR2 from the germline V gene are SGHRS and YFSETQ. V was clipped by 4 bases and J by 7 bases; unmatched bases: 10. CDR3 loop: CASSQLQGENGELFF. CDR3 coding DNA: TGCGCCAGCAGCCAACTCCAGGGGGAGAACGGGGAGCTGTTTTTT.